This entry concerns a single T cell receptor beta chain. Its antigen remains unknown. This sample stems from a study of T-cell memory formation after mild COVID-19. Study in general: TCR clusters showed largely donor specificity. Findings and caveats of the study: CD4/CD8 balance held among clones contracting day 15 to 85, and later expanders leaned CD4+.

TCR alpha and TCR beta cDNA libraries with sample barcodes and UMIs came from 5'RACE using constant-segment primers. TCRdb fed the 5' RACE reads into MiXCR, producing one record per CDR3 protein. This table holds 150,000 to 200,000 distinct CDR3 sequences, roughly 14% found once. Sequenced: PBMCs or a T cell subset sorted from them (not recorded which). The receptor was isolated from an adult woman who had mild COVID-19 (a few samples of this study predate the infection). Cell type and time point are not known.

The CDR3 reads CASSLQGVNGNQPQHF. DNA for the CDR3: TGTGCCAGCAGCTTGCAGGGCGTTAACGGCAATCAGCCCCAGCATTTT. The chain uses TRBV5-5 and TRBJ1-5; possible D gene TRBD1, 5 bases. This CDR3 comprises 16 residues. The V end lost 1 base, the J end lost 2 bases, and 13 bases lay between the germline ends. CDR1 is SGHKS and CDR2 is YYEKEE in the germline V gene (reference sequence).